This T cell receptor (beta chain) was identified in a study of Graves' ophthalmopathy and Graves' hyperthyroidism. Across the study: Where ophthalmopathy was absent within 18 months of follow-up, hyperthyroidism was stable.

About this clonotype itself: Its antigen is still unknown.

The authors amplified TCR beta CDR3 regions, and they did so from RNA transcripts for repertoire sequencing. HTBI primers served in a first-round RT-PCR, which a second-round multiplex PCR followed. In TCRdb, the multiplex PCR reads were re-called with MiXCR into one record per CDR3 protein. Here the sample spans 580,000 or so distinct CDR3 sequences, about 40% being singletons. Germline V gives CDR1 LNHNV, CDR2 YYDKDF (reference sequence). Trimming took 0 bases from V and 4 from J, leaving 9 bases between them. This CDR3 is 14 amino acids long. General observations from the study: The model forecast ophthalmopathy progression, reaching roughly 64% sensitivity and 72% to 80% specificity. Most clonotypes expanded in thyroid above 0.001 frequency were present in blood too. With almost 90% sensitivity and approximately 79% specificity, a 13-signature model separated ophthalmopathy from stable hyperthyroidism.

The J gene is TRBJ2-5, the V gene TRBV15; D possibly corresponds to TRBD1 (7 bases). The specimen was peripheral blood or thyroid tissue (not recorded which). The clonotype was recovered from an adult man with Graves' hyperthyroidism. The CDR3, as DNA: TGTGCCACCAGCAGAGAGCAGGGGGGAGAGACCCAGTACTTC. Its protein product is CATSREQGGETQYF.